The clone carrying this T cell receptor (beta chain) has just a few counts. Its antigen is currently unknown. This record belongs to a study of blood T cells in healthy people across ages. Study-level results: Across the age range, TCR beta diversity per million T cells fell in a roughly linear way. One million T cells yielded diversity estimates that were considered underestimates.

V dropped 7 bases and J dropped 0 bases, with 12 bases sitting between them. The CDR3 runs to 14 residues. With a J-beta primer mix and a sample-barcoded 5' primer, a second PCR ran about 6 to 11 cycles. Each sample provided no less than 3 million CDR3-containing paired-end reads. TCRdb re-called the 5' RACE reads with MiXCR, one entry per CDR3 protein. The table lists over 950,000 distinct CDR3 sequences, around two fifths of them singletons. The rearrangement joins TRBV12-3 or TRBV12-4 to TRBJ2-5; D possibly corresponds to TRBD1 (6 bases). Material for sequencing was blood. The receptor was derived from a man aged 18 to 30 in good health. CDR3 nucleotide sequence: TGTGCCAGCAACTATCAGGGGTACCAAGAGACCCAGTACTTC. Amino acid sequence: CASNYQGYQETQYF.